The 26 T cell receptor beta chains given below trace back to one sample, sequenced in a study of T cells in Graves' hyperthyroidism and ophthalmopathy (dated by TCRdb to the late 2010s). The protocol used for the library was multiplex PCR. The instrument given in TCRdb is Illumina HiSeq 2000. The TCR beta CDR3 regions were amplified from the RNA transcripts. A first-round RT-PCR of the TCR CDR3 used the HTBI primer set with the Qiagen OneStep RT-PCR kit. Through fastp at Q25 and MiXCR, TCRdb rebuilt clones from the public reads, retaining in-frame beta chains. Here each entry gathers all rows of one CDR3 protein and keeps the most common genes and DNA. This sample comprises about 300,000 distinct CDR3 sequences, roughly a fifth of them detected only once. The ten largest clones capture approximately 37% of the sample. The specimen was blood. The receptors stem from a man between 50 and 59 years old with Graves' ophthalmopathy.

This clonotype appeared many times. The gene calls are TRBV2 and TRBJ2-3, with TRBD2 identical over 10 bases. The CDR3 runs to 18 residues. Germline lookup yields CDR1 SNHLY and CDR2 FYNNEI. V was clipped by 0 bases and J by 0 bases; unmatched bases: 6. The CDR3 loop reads CASSEALAGGTSTDTQYF. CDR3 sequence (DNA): TGTGCCAGCAGTGAAGCGTTAGCGGGAGGAACTAGCACAGATACGCAGTATTTT.

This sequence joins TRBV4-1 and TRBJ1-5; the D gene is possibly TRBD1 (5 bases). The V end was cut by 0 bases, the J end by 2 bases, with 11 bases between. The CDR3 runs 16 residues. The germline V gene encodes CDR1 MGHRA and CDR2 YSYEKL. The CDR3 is CASSQDGRGRNQPQHF. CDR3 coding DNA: TGCGCCAGCAGCCAAGATGGGAGGGGCCGCAATCAGCCCCAGCATTTT.

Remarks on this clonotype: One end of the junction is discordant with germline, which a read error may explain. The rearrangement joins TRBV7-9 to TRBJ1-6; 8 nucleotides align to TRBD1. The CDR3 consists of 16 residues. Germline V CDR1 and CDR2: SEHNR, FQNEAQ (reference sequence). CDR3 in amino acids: CPSSSDRERSRSPLHF. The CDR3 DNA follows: TGTCCCAGCAGCTCGGACAGGGAACGGTCGAGGTCACCCCTCCACTTT.

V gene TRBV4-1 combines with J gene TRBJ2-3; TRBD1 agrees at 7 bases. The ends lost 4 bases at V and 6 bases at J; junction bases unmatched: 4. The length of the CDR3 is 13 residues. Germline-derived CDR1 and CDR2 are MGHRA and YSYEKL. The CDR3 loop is CASSRQTGDTQYF. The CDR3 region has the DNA TGCGCCAGCAGCCGACAGACAGGGGATACGCAGTATTTT.

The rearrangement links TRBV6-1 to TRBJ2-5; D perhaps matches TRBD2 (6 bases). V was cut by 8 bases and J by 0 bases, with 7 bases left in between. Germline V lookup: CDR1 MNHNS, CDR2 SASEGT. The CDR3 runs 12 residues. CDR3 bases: TGTGCCAGCGGGAGGTACCAAGAGACCCAGTACTTC. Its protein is CASGRYQETQYF.

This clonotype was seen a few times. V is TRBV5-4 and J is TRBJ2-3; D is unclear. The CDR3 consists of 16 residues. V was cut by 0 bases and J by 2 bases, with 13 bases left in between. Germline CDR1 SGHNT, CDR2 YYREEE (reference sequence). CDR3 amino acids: CASSLARITPTDTQYF. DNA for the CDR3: TGTGCCAGCAGCTTGGCCCGGATAACCCCCACAGATACGCAGTATTTT.

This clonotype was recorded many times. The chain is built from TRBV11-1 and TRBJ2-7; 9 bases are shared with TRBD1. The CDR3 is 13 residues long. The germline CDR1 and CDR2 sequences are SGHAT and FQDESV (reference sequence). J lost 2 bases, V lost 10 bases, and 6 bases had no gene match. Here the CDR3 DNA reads TGTGCCACCGCGACAGGGGGGGCCTACGAGCAGTACTTC. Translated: CATATGGAYEQYF. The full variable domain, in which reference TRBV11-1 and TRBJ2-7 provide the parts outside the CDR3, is EAEVAQSPRYKITEKSQAVAFWCDPISGHATLYWYRQILGQGPELLVQFQDESVVDDSQLPKDRFSAERLKGVDSTLKIQPAELGDSAMYLCATATGGAYEQYFGPGTRLTVT.

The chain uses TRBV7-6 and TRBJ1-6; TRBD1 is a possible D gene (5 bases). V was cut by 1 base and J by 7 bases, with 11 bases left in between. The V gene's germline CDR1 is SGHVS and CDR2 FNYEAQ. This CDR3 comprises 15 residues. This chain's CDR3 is CASSLEGRDNSPLHF. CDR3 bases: TGTGCCAGCAGCTTAGAGGGCAGGGACAATTCACCCCTCCACTTT.

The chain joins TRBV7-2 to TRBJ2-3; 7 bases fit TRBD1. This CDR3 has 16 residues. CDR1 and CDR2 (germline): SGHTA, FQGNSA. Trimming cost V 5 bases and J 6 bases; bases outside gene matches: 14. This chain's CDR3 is CASSQPPGQLYDTQYF. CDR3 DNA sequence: TGTGCCAGCAGCCAACCCCCGGGACAGTTATATGATACGCAGTATTTT. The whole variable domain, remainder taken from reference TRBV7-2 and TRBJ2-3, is GAGVSQSPSNKVTEKGKDVELRCDPISGHTALYWYRQSLGQGLEFLIYFQGNSAPDKSGLPSDRFSAERTGGSVSTLTIQRTQQEDSAVYLCASSQPPGQLYDTQYFGPGTRLTVL.

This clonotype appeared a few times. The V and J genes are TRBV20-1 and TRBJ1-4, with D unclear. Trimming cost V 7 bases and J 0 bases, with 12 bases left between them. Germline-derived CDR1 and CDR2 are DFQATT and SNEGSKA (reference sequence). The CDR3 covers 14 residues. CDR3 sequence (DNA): TGCAGTGGAGAGGATCCTGCAACTAATGAAAAACTGTTTTTT. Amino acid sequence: CSGEDPATNEKLFF.

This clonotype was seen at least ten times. CDR3 in amino acids: CASSLGPTSGGGTQYF. CDR3 in DNA: TGTGCCAGCAGCTTGGGCCCTACGAGCGGCGGGGGGACCCAGTACTTC. The V and J genes are TRBV5-6 and TRBJ2-5; TRBD2 matches 7 bases. The CDR3 runs 16 residues. In germline, CDR1 is SGHDT, CDR2 YYEEEE. The V and J ends lost 0 bases and 7 bases, in that order; junction bases with no gene match: 12.

The CDR3 loop is CASSTRDLAPDTQYF. The CDR3 DNA is TGTGCCAGCAGTACCCGGGACCTGGCACCAGATACGCAGTATTTT. The chain recombines TRBV6-1 with TRBJ2-3; D tentatively reads TRBD1 or TRBD2 (5 bases each). The CDR3 runs to 15 residues. Trimming shortened V by 5 bases and J by 4 bases, and 16 bases separated the two germline ends. The germline V gene has CDR1 MNHNS and CDR2 SASEGT.

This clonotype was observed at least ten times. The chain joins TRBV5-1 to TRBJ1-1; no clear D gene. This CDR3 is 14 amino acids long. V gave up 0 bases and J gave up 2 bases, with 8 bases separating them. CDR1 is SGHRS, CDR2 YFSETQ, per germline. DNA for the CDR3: TGCGCCAGCAGCTTGGGACACACTAACACTGAAGCTTTCTTT. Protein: CASSLGHTNTEAFF.

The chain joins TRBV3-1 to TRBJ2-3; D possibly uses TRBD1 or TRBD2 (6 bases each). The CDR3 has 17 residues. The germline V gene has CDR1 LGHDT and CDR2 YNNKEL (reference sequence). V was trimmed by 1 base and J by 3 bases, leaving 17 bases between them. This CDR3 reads CASSQGRGPSRTDTQYF. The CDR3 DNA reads TGTGCCAGCAGCCAAGGTCGGGGGCCTTCCAGGACAGATACGCAGTATTTT.

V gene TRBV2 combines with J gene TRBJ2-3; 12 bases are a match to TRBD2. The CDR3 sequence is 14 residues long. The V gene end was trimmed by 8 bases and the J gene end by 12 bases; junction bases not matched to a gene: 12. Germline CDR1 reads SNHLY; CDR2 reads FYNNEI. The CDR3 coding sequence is TGTGCCAGCGCGAGGACTAGCGGGGAACCCTACCAGTATTTT. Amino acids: CASARTSGEPYQYF. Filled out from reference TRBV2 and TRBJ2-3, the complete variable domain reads EPEVTQTPSHQVTQMGQEVILRCVPISNHLYFYWYRQILGQKVEFLVSFYNNEISEKSEIFDDQFSVERPDGSNFTLKIRSTKLEDSAMYFCASARTSGEPYQYFGPGTRLTVL.

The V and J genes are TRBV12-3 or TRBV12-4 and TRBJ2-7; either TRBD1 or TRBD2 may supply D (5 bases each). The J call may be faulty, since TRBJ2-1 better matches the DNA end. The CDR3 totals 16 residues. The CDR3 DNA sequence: TGTGCCAGCAGTTTTCCCCCGGGACGGGGCTCCTACGAGCAGTTCTTC. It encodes CASSFPPGRGSYEQFF.

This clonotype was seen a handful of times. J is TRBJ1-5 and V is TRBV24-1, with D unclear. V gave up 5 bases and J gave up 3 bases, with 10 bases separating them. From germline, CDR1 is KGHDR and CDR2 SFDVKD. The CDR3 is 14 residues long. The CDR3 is CATSGSGNNQPQHF. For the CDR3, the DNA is TGTGCCACCAGTGGGTCGGGGAACAATCAGCCCCAGCATTTT.

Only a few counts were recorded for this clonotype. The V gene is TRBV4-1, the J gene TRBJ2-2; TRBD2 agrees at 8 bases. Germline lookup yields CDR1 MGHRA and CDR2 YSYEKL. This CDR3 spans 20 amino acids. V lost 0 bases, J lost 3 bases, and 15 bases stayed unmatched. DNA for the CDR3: TGCGCCAGCAGCCAAGAGGGGCAGGGCTCAGCGGGAGCCTACACCGGGGAGCTGTTTTTT. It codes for CASSQEGQGSAGAYTGELFF.

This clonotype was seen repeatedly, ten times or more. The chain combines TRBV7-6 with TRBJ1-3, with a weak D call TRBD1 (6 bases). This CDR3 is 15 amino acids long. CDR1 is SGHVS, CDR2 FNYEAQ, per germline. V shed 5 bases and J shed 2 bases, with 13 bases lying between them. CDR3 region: CASSQQGSAGNTIYF. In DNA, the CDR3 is TGTGCCAGCAGCCAACAGGGTTCTGCTGGAAACACCATATATTTT.

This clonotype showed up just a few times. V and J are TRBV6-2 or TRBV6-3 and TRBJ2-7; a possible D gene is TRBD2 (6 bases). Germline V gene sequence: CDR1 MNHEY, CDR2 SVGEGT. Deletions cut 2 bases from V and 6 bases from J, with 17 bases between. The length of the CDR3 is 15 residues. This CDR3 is CASSYMLASHGEQYF. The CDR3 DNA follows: TGTGCCAGCAGTTACATGCTAGCGTCCCACGGCGAGCAGTACTTC.

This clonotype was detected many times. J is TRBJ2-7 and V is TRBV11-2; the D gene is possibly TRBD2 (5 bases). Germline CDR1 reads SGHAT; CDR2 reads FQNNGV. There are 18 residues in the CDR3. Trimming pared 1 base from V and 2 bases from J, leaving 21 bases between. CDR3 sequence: CASSLAHPGRDYAYEQYF. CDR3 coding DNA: TGTGCCAGCAGCTTAGCCCACCCCGGACGGGATTATGCCTACGAGCAGTACTTC.

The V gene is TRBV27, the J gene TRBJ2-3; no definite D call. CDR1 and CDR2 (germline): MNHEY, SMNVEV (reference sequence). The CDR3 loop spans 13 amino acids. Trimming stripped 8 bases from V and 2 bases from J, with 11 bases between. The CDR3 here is CASRMGNTDTQYF. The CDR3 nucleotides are TGTGCCAGCCGGATGGGGAACACAGATACGCAGTATTTT.

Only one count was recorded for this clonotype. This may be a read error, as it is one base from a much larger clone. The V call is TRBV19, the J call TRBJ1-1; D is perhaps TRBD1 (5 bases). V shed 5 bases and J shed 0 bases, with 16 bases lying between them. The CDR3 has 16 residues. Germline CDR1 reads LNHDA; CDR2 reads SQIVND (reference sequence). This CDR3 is CASSVRGAEVNTEAFF. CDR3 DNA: TGTGCCAGTAGTGTCCGGGGCGCAGAGGTGAACACTGAAGCTTTCTTT.

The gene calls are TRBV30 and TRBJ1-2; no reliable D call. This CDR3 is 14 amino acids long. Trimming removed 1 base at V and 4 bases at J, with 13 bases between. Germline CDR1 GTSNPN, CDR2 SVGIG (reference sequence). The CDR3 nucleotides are TGTGCCTGGAGTGAGGGCTTACGTCCCTATGGCTACACCTTC. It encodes CAWSEGLRPYGYTF.

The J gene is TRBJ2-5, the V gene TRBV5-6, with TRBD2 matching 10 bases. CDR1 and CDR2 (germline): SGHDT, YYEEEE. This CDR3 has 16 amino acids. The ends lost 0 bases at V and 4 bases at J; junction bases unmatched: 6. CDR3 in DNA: TGTGCCAGCAGCTTGGTCCTAGCGGGAGAGAGAGAGACCCAGTACTTC. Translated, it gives CASSLVLAGERETQYF.

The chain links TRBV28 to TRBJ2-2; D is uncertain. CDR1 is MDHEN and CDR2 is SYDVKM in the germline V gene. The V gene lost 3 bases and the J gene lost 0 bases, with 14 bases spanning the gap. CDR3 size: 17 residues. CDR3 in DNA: TGTGCCAGCAGTTTCGCCAGTCTTGGTTCGAACACCGGGGAGCTGTTTTTT. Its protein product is CASSFASLGSNTGELFF. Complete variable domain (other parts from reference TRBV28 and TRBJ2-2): DVKVTQSSRYLVKRTGEKVFLECVQDMDHENMFWYRQDPGLGLRLIYFSYDVKMKEKGDIPEGYSVSREKKERFSLILESASTNQTSMYLCASSFASLGSNTGELFFGEGSRLTVL.